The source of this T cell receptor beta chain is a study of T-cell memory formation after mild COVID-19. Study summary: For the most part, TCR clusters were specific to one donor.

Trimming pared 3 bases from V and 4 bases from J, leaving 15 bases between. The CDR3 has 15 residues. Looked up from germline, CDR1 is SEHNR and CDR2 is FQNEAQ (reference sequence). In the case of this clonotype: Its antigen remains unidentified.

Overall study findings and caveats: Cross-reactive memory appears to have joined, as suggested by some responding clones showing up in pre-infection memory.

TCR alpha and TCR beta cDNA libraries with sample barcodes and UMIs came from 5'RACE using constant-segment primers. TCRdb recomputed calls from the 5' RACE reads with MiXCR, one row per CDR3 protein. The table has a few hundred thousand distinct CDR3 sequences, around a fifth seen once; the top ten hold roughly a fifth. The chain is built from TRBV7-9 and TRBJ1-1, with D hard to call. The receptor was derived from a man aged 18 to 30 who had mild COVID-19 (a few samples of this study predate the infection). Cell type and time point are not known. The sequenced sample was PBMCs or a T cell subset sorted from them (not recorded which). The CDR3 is CASSFDGSKVTEAFF. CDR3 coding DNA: TGTGCCAGCAGCTTTGACGGGAGTAAGGTCACTGAAGCTTTCTTT.